This TCR beta chain derives from a study of shared clonotypes between healthy human individuals. Data came from immunoSEQ multiplex PCR; TCRdb stores just in-frame clones and leaves some out. Among about 450,000 clones listed, roughly three quarters were seen once. This CDR3 has 15 amino acids. Germline values: CDR1 MGHDK, CDR2 SYGVNS. Between the trimmed V and J ends, which lost 5 bases and 0 bases, there was a span of 13 bases. The chain is built from TRBV25-1 and TRBJ1-1; D call uncertain. This sequence originates from a woman in her forties in good health. Some clones in this sample may be carry-over from other donors' samples. What was sequenced was PBMCs. CDR3 in amino acids: CASSPLGWLNTEAFF. The CDR3 region has the DNA TGTGCCAGCAGTCCACTGGGGTGGTTGAACACTGAAGCTTTCTTT.